This T cell receptor beta chain was captured in a study of PD-1 blockade in mismatch repair-deficient tumors. In the study overall: Patients had approximately 12 mismatch repair-deficient cancer types and were previously treated and progressing.

On this clone: Its cognate antigen is unknown.

Assay: immunoSEQ multiplex PCR; the TCRdb copy retains only in-frame clones and omits some. The sample carries 30,000 to 40,000 clones, more than 70% recorded once. Findings and limits, study-wide: Rapid post-treatment expansion, then contraction, generally preceding radiologic response, marked tumor-resident clones.

The TCR originated in an adult with mismatch repair-deficient cancer. The specimen comprised PBMCs, sampled 6 weeks after starting pembrolizumab.

The CDR3 here is CASSLSRNTEAFF. The CDR3 coding sequence is TGTGCCAGCAGTTTATCTCGGAACACTGAAGCTTTCTTT. This chain joins TRBV28 and TRBJ1-1, with D unclear. This CDR3 spans 13 amino acids. The germline V gene has CDR1 MDHEN and CDR2 SYDVKM. V lost 1 base and J lost 1, with 4 bases in between.